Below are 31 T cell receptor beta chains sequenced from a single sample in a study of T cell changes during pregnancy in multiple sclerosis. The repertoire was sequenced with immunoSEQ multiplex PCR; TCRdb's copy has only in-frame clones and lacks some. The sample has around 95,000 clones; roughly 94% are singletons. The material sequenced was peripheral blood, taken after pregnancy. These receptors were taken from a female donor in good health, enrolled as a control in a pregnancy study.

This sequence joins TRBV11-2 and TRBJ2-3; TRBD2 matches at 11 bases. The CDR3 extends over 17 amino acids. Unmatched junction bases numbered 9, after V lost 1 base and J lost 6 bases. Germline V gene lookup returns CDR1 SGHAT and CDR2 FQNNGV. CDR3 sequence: CASSLGITSGRTDTQYF. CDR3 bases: TGTGCCAGCAGCTTAGGTATAACTAGCGGGAGAACGGATACGCAGTATTTT. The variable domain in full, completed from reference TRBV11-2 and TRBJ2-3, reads EAGVAQSPRYKIIEKRQSVAFWCNPISGHATLYWYQQILGQGPKLLIQFQNNGVVDDSQLPKDRFSAERLKGVDSTLKIQPAKLEDSAVYLCASSLGITSGRTDTQYFGPGTRLTVL.

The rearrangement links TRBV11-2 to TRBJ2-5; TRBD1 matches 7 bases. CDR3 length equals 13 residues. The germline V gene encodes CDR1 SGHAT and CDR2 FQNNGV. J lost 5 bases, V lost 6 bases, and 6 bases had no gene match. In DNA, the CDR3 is TGTGCCAGCAGGCTACAGGGGCGGGAGACCCAGTACTTC. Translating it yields CASRLQGRETQYF.

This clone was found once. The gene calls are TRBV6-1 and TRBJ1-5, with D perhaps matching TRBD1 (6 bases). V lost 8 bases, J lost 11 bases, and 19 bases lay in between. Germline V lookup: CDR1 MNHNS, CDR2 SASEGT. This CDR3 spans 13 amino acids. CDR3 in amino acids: CASRTGGRVSQHF. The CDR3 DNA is TGTGCCAGCCGCACTGGGGGCAGAGTGTCCCAGCATTTT.

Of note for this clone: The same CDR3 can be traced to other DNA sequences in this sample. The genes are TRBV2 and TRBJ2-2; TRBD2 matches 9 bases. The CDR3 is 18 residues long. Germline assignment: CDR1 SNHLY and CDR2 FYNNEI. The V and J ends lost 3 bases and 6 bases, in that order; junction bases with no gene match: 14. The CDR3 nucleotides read TGTGCCAGCAGTGATAGTAATAGCGGGAGAGGTTGGGCCGGGGAGCTGTTTTTT. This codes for CASSDSNSGRGWAGELFF.

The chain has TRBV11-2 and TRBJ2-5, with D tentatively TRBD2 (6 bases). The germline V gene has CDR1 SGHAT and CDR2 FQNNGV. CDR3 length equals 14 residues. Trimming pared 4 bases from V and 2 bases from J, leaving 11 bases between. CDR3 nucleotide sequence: TGTGCCAGCAGCTCCGGGACTGGGCAAGAGACCCAGTACTTC. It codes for CASSSGTGQETQYF. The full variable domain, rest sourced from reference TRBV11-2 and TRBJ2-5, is EAGVAQSPRYKIIEKRQSVAFWCNPISGHATLYWYQQILGQGPKLLIQFQNNGVVDDSQLPKDRFSAERLKGVDSTLKIQPAKLEDSAVYLCASSSGTGQETQYFGPGTRLLVL.

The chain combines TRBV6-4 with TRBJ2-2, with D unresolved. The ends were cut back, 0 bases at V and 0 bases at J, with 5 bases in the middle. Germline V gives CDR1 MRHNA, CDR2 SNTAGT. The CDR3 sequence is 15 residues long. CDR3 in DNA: TGTGCCAGCAGTGACTCTCAATCGAACACCGGGGAGCTGTTTTTT. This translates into CASSDSQSNTGELFF.

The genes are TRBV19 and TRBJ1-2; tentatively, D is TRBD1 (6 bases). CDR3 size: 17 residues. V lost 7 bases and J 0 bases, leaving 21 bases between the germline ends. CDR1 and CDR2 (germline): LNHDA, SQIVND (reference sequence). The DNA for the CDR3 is TGTGCCAGTACCAAGAAGGGCAGGGGAACTACTAACTATGGCTACACCTTC. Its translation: CASTKKGRGTTNYGYTF. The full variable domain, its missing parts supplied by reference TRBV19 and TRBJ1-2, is DGGITQSPKYLFRKEGQNVTLSCEQNLNHDAMYWYRQDPGQGLRLIYYSQIVNDFQKGDIAEGYSVSREKKESFPLTVTSAQKNPTAFYLCASTKKGRGTTNYGYTFGSGTRLTVV.

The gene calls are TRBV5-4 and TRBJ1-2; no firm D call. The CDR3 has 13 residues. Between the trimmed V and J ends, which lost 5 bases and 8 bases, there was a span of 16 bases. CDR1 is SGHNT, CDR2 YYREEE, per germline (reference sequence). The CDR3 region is CASSKETLGGYTF. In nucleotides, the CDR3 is TGTGCCAGCAGTAAGGAAACCCTCGGGGGCTACACCTTC. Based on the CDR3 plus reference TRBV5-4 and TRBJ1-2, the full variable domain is ETGVTQSPTHLIKTRGQQVTLRCSSQSGHNTVSWYQQALGQGPQFIFQYYREEENGRGNFPPRFSGLQFPNYSSELNVNALELDDSALYLCASSKETLGGYTFGSGTRLTVV.

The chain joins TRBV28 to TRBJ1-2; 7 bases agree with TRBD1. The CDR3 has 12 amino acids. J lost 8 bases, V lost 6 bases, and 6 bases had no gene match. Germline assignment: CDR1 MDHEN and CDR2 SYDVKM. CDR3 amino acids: CASREGARGYTF. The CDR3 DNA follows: TGTGCCAGCAGGGAGGGGGCGCGGGGCTACACCTTC.

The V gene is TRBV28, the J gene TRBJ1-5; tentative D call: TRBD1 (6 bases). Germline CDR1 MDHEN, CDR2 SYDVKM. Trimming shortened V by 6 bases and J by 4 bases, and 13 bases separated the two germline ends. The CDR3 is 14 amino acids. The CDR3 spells CASRSGQSNQPQHF. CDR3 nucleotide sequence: TGTGCCAGCAGATCCGGACAGTCTAATCAGCCCCAGCATTTT.

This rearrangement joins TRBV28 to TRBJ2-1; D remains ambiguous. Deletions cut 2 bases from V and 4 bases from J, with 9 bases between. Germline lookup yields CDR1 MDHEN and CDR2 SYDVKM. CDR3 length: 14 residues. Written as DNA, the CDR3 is TGTGCCAGCAGTTTAAACCCTAGTTACAATGAGCAGTTCTTC. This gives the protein CASSLNPSYNEQFF.

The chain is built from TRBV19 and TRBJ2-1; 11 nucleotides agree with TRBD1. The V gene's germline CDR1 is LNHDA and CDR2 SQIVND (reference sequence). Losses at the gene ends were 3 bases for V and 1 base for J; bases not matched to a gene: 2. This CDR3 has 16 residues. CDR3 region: CASSMGDRGSYNEQFF. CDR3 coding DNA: TGTGCCAGTAGTATGGGGGACAGGGGGTCCTACAATGAGCAGTTCTTC.

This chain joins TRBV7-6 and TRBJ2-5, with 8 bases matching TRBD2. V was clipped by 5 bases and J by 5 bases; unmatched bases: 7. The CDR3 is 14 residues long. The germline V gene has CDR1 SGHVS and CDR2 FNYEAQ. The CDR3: CASSVGGGWETQYF. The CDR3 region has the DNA TGTGCCAGCAGCGTCGGGGGGGGCTGGGAGACCCAGTACTTC.

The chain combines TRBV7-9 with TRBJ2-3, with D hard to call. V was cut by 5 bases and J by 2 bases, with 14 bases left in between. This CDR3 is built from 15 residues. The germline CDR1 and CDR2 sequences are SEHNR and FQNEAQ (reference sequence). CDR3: CASSLLRYNTDTQYF. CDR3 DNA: TGTGCCAGCAGCCTTCTCCGATACAACACAGATACGCAGTATTTT.

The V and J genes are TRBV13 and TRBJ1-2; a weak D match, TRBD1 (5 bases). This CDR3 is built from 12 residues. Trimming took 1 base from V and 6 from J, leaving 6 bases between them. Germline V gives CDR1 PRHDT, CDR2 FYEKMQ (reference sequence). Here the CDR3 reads CASSLEGDGYTF. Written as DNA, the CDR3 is TGTGCCAGCAGCTTAGAAGGGGATGGCTACACCTTC.

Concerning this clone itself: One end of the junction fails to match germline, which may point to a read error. CDR3 sequence: CASSLARTGPLTQYF. The CDR3 DNA follows: TGTGCTAGCAGCTTAGCTCGGACAGGCCCGCTGACCCAGTACTTC. This chain joins TRBV7-7 and TRBJ2-5, with 7 bases aligning to TRBD1. The CDR3 length is 15 residues. CDR1 and CDR2 (germline): SSHAT, FNYEAQ (reference sequence).

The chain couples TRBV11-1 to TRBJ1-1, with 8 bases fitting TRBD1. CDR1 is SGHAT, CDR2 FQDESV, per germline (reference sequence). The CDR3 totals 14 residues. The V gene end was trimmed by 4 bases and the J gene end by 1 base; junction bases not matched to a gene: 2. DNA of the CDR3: TGTGCCAGCAGCTCCGGGACAGGGAACACTGAAGCTTTCTTT. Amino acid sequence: CASSSGTGNTEAFF.

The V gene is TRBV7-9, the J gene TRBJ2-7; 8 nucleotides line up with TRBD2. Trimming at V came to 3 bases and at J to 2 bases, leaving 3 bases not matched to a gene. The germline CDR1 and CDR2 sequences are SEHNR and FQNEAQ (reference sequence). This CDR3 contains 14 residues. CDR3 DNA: TGTGCCAGCAGCTTCACGACTAGCGCCTACGAGCAGTACTTC. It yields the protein CASSFTTSAYEQYF.

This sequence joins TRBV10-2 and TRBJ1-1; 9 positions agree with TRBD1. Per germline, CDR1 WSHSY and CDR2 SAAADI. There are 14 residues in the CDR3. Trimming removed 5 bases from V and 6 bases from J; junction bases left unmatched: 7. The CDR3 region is CASSTGTGLAEAFF. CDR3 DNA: TGCGCCAGCAGTACCGGGACAGGGTTAGCTGAAGCTTTCTTT.

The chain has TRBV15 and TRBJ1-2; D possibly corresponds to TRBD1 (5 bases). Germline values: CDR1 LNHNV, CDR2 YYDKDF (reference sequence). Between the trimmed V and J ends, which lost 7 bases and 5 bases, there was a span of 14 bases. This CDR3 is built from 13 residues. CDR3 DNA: TGTGCCACCACTACAGGCGATAGGTATGGCTACACCTTC. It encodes CATTTGDRYGYTF. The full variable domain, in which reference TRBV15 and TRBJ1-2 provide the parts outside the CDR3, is DAMVIQNPRYQVTQFGKPVTLSCSQTLNHNVMYWYQQKSSQAPKLLFHYYDKDFNNEADTPDNFQSRRPNTSFCFLDIRSPGLGDTAMYLCATTTGDRYGYTFGSGTRLTVV.

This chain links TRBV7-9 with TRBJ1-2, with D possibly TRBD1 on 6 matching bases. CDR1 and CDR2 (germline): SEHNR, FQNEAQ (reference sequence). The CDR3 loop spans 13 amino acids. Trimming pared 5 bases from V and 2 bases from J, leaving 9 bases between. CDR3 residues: CASSRTANYGYTF. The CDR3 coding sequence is TGTGCCAGCAGCAGGACAGCCAACTATGGCTACACCTTC.

CDR3 protein: CAWSRQENQPQHF. The CDR3 bases are TGTGCCTGGAGTCGACAGGAGAATCAGCCCCAGCATTTT. This chain connects TRBV30 to TRBJ1-5, with D maybe TRBD1 (6 bases). Germline V lookup: CDR1 GTSNPN, CDR2 SVGIG (reference sequence). Trimming removed 2 bases from V and 4 bases from J, with 9 bases in between. This CDR3 has 13 residues.

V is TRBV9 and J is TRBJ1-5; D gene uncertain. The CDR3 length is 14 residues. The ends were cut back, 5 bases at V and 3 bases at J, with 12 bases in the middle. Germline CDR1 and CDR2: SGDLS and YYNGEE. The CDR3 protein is CASSLGGYNQPQHF. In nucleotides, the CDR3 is TGTGCCAGCAGTCTAGGAGGGTACAATCAGCCCCAGCATTTT.

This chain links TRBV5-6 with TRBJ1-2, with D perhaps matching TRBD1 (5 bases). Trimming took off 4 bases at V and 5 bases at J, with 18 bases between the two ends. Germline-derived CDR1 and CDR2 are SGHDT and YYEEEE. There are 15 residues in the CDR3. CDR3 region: CASSPIAGPRYGYTF. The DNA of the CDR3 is TGTGCCAGCAGCCCGATAGCAGGGCCGCGGTATGGCTACACCTTC. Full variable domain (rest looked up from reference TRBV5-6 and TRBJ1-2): DAGVTQSPTHLIKTRGQQVTLRCSPKSGHDTVSWYQQALGQGPQFIFQYYEEEERQRGNFPDRFSGHQFPNYSSELNVNALLLGDSALYLCASSPIAGPRYGYTFGSGTRLTVV.

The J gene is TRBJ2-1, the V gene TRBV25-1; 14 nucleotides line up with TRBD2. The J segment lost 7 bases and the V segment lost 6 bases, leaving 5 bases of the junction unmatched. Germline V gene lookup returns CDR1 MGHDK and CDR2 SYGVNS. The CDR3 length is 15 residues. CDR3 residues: CASRPTSGGANEQFF. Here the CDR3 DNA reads TGTGCCAGCAGGCCGACTAGCGGGGGGGCGAATGAGCAGTTCTTC.

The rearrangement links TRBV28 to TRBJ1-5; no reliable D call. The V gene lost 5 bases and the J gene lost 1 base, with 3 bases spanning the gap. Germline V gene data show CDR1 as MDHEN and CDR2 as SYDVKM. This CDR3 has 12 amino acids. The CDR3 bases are TGTGCCAGCAGTCAGAGCAATCAGCCCCAGCATTTT. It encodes CASSQSNQPQHF.

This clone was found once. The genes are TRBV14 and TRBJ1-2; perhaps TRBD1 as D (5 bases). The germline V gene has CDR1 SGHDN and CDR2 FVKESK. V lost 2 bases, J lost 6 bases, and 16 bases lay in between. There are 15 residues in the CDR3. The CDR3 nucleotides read TGTGCCAGCAGCCAAAAGGGGCACGTTGGAGATGGCTACACCTTC. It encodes CASSQKGHVGDGYTF.

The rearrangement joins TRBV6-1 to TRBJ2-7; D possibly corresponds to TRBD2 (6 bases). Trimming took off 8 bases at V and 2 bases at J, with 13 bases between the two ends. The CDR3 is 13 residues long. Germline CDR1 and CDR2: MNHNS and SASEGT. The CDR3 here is CASHWTGAYEQYF. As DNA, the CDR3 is TGTGCCAGCCATTGGACGGGAGCCTACGAGCAGTACTTC.

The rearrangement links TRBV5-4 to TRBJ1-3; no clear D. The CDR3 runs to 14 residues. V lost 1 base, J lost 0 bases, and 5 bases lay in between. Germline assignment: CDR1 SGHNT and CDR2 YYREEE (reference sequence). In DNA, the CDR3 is TGTGCCAGCAGCTTGTCTAGCTCTGGAAACACCATATATTTT. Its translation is CASSLSSSGNTIYF.

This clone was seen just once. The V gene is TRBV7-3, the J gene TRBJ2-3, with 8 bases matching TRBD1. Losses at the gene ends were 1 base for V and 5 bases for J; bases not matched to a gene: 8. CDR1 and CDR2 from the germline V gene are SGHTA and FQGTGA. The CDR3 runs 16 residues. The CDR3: CASSLRAGGSEDTQYF. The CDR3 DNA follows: TGTGCCAGCAGCTTAAGGGCAGGGGGCTCTGAAGATACGCAGTATTTT.

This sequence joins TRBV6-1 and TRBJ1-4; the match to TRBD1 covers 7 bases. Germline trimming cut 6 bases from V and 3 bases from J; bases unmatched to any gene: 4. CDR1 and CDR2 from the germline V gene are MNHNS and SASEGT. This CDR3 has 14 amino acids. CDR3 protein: CASRGGTANEKLFF. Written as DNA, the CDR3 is TGTGCCAGCAGGGGTGGGACAGCTAATGAAAAACTGTTTTTT.